This T cell receptor (beta chain) stems from a study of beta chain features in type 1 diabetes. Background on the study: The study examined 90 million to 130 million sorted cells across all samples.

Remarks on this clone: Its antigen is unknown.

The isolated RNA, all of it, was reverse transcribed, so expressed TCRB transcripts were what got sequenced. TCRdb's table, derived via immunoSEQ multiplex PCR, lists solely in-frame clones and lacks some. Of about 240,000 clones listed, around 14% are singletons. Germline V lookup: CDR1 MRHNA, CDR2 SNTAGT. The V end lost 7 bases, the J end lost 6 bases, and 10 bases lay between the germline ends. The CDR3 has 12 amino acids. Study-wide points: Sequencing of cDNA might inflate the share of cells that strongly express TCR. All four CD4+ subsets of Type 1 diabetes patients contained TCRB CDR3s that were moderately but significantly shorter.

The source is a man aged 30 to 39 with type 1 diabetes. The genes are TRBV6-4 and TRBJ2-1, with a possible D match to TRBD2 (6 bases). Sequencing used naive CD4+ T cells from blood. CDR3 sequence: CASILATNEQFF. In nucleotides, the CDR3 is TGTGCCAGCATACTAGCTACCAATGAGCAGTTCTTC.